This T cell receptor beta chain was obtained from a study of post-analysis software for immune sequencing data. Findings and limits, study-wide: Normalized Chao1 diversity was significantly reduced in patients versus controls. When patients were compared with controls, 4 or 5 TRBV segments were more frequent, TRBV5-6, TRBV5-1 and TRBV20-1 among them.

This clonotype has a handful of counts. No antigen is known for it. Germline CDR1 DFQATT, CDR2 SNEGSKA (reference sequence). V gave up 3 bases and J gave up 2 bases; unmatched junction bases: 5. The CDR3 consists of 14 residues. Prepared TCR beta cDNA libraries contained unique molecular identifiers. T cells numbering about 0.9 to 11 million gave rise to some 500,000 cDNA molecules. TCRdb analysed the PCR reads with MiXCR anew, one entry per CDR3 protein. The sample has fewer than 850,000 distinct CDR3 sequences; just over 45% are singletons. The chain joins TRBV20-1 to TRBJ1-2; 8 positions match TRBD1. The receptor's source is a girl between 5 and 17 years old with multiple sclerosis. The sample was blood. The CDR3 sequence is CSARGAGGNYGYTF. The CDR3 DNA is TGCAGTGCTAGGGGGGCAGGGGGCAACTATGGCTACACCTTC.